This T cell receptor (beta chain) stems from a study of graft-versus-host responses after intestinal transplantation. Study summary: All recipients were transplanted with multivisceral, liver-intestinal, or isolated intestinal grafts. Recipients were all induced with anti-thymocyte globulin, then given tacrolimus and steroids for around 3 years. Whole-study findings and limits: Recipient marrow held GvH clones, some first seen in ileum or blood. GvH clone levels peaked in circulation, and this peak was associated with early post-transplant HvG declines.

As concerns this clone: Antigen unknown.

Sequenced by immunoSEQ multiplex PCR; TCRdb stores in-frame clones only, minus some. This table holds some 86,000 clones, under 95% found once. The clonotype originates from a human donor who received an intestinal transplant. The sequencing here drew on unstimulated CD8+ T cells sorted from spleen or lymph node cells, taken before intestinal transplant.

In DNA, the CDR3 is TGTGCCAGCAGCTTAGATTGGACAGCAAATGGCTACACCTTC. It codes for CASSLDWTANGYTF. The chain uses TRBV11-2 and TRBJ1-2; D perhaps matches TRBD1 (6 bases). CDR1 and CDR2 (germline): SGHAT, FQNNGV. V lost 0 bases and J 6 bases, leaving 11 bases between the germline ends. This CDR3 region has 14 residues.